This T cell receptor beta chain was captured by sequencing in a study of tumor and adjacent non-tumor tissue in lung cancer. Study-wide results and limits: Compared with tumor, normal lung showed significantly lower TCR diversity.

CDR3 length: 17 amino acids. The V segment lost 2 bases and the J segment 3 bases; nucleotides outside the gene matches: 7. Germline CDR1 SEHNR, CDR2 FQNEAQ (reference sequence). Comment on this clonotype: Its antigen is currently unknown.

A modified ARM-PCR protocol with three rounds of nested PCR amplified TCRbeta. In TCRdb, the multiplex PCR reads were re-called with MiXCR into one record per CDR3 protein. This sample has some 74,000 distinct CDR3 sequences, with just under 75% found just once. This sample's RNA came from whole unsorted tissue. Chemotherapy-naive patients with new lung cancer underwent thoracic surgery in China, August–November 2014. This rearrangement joins TRBV7-9 to TRBJ1-5; 10 positions agree with TRBD1. Material for sequencing was lung tumor tissue. The receptor was derived from a woman between 40 and 50 years old with non-small cell lung cancer. The CDR3: CASSLFLGQGNNQPQHF. The CDR3 region has the DNA TGTGCCAGCAGCTTATTTCTGGGACAGGGGAACAATCAGCCCCAGCATTTT.